One sample yielded the 22 T cell receptor beta chains listed below, sequenced in a study of memory CD4+ T cells and cytomegalovirus serostatus. The sort gate was single viable CD3+CD4+CD8-CD45RO+ cells for memory CD4+ T cells. TCRdb keeps only in-frame clones here, not all; method: immunoSEQ multiplex PCR. The sample includes about 50,000 clones, 70% to 85% of them seen just once. Sequenced material: memory CD4+ T cells from blood. The receptors shown here come from an adult in good health and CMV-seronegative.

This clone was observed a few times. This rearrangement joins TRBV5-5 to TRBJ1-2; D is unclear. Per the germline V gene, CDR1 is SGHKS and CDR2 is YYEKEE (reference sequence). With 4 bases removed from V and 5 bases from J, the gap between germline ends came to 15 bases. The CDR3 consists of 14 residues. This CDR3 reads CASSPDVHGYGYTF. The CDR3 coding sequence is TGTGCCAGCAGCCCGGACGTCCATGGGTATGGCTACACCTTC.

The count of this clone is one. The genes are TRBV5-1 and TRBJ1-3, with D maybe TRBD1 (5 bases). Germline CDR1 is SGHRS and CDR2 is YFSETQ. V was pared by 4 bases and J by 0 bases, with 8 bases between. The CDR3 is made up of 14 amino acids. The CDR3: CASSPDSSGNTIYF. The CDR3, as DNA: TGCGCCAGCAGCCCCGACAGCTCTGGAAACACCATATATTTT.

The chain carries TRBV30 and TRBJ1-1, with 10 positions matching TRBD1. Germline CDR1 GTSNPN, CDR2 SVGIG (reference sequence). The CDR3 covers 13 residues. After removal of 3 bases from V and 8 bases from J, the junction contained 6 bases not matched to a gene. This chain's CDR3 is CAWRGTGAAEAFF. The CDR3, as DNA: TGTGCCTGGAGGGGGACAGGGGCCGCGGAAGCTTTCTTT.

Here the CDR3 DNA reads TGCGCCAGCAGCTTTCAGGGAAACAATGAGCAGTTCTTC. Translation gives CASSFQGNNEQFF. V and J are TRBV5-1 and TRBJ2-1; tentatively, D is TRBD1 (5 bases). Per germline, CDR1 SGHRS and CDR2 YFSETQ. The CDR3 loop spans 13 amino acids. The ends were cut back, 2 bases at V and 5 bases at J, with 8 bases in the middle.

V is TRBV11-1 and J is TRBJ2-5; D is unclear. This CDR3 has 13 residues. Trimming removed 5 bases at V and 0 bases at J, with 7 bases between. Per the germline V gene, CDR1 is SGHAT and CDR2 is FQDESV (reference sequence). The CDR3 nucleotides read TGTGCCAGCAGCCTGGCAGACCAAGAGACCCAGTACTTC. Its translation: CASSLADQETQYF.

About this clone: An end of the junction differs from the germline gene, which may be a read error. The V and J genes are TRBV29-1 and TRBJ1-2, with 7 bases lining up with TRBD1. Germline CDR1 reads SQVTM; CDR2 reads ANQGSEA. CDR3 length: 10 residues. For the CDR3, the DNA is TGCAGCGTTGGAGGGGACAGCTTCGTCTTC. Translation gives CSVGGDSFVF. Based on the CDR3 plus reference TRBV29-1 and TRBJ1-2, the full variable domain is SAVISQKPSRDICQRGTSLTIQCQVDSQVTMMFWYRQQPGQSLTLIATANQGSEATYESGFVIDKFPISRPNLTFSTLTVSNMSPEDSSIYLCSVGGDSFVFGSGTRLTVV.

The chain is built from TRBV28 and TRBJ2-3; TRBD2 agrees at 11 bases. With 4 bases clipped from V and 2 bases from J, the junction kept 5 bases outside the gene matches. Germline V gives CDR1 MDHEN, CDR2 SYDVKM. The CDR3 contains 16 residues. The CDR3: CASSSTTSGTTDTQYF. CDR3 sequence (DNA): TGTGCCAGCAGTTCTACGACTAGCGGGACCACAGATACGCAGTATTTT.

The V and J genes are TRBV30 and TRBJ2-6; D unresolved. Between the trimmed V and J ends, which lost 0 bases and 2 bases, there was a span of 2 bases. Germline V gene sequence: CDR1 GTSNPN, CDR2 SVGIG (reference sequence). The CDR3 sequence is 13 residues long. The CDR3 nucleotides are TGTGCCTGGAGTGTAGCTGGGGCCAACGTCCTGACTTTC. Translation: CAWSVAGANVLTF.

A single count supports this clone. The rearrangement links TRBV6-6 to TRBJ2-3, with D tentatively TRBD2 (5 bases). The CDR3 is 13 amino acids. Germline V gene data show CDR1 as MNHNY and CDR2 as SVGAGI (reference sequence). The V gene lost 3 bases and the J gene lost 4 bases, with 8 bases spanning the gap. CDR3 in amino acids: CASSYREPDTQYF. For the CDR3, the DNA is TGTGCCAGCAGTTATCGGGAACCAGATACGCAGTATTTT.

This clone was seen only once. The chain has TRBV5-1 and TRBJ2-5; the D gene is possibly TRBD1 (7 bases). Germline CDR1 reads SGHRS; CDR2 reads YFSETQ. The CDR3 spans 15 residues. Deletions cut 0 bases from V and 1 base from J, with 10 bases between. This CDR3 reads CASSLGGTAQETQYF. CDR3 DNA: TGCGCCAGCAGCTTGGGCGGGACAGCCCAAGAGACCCAGTACTTC.

The rearrangement uses TRBV6-1 and TRBJ1-1, with D possibly being TRBD1 (5 bases). This CDR3 region has 13 residues. Trimming took off 7 bases at V and 1 base at J, with 10 bases between the two ends. The germline V gene encodes CDR1 MNHNS and CDR2 SASEGT. In nucleotides, the CDR3 is TGTGCCAGCAATATTGGGGGGAACACTGAAGCTTTCTTT. Translated, it gives CASNIGGNTEAFF.

The CDR3 nucleotides are TGTGCCAGCAGCCGGGCCCCGTCAACTAATGAAAAACTGTTTTTT. Encoded protein: CASSRAPSTNEKLFF. The chain recombines TRBV6-6 with TRBJ1-4; D ambiguous. Deletions cut 6 bases from V and 0 bases from J, with 11 bases between. Germline CDR1 MNHNY, CDR2 SVGAGI (reference sequence). This CDR3 has 15 residues.

The genes are TRBV21-1 and TRBJ1-1. TRBV21-1 is marked as a pseudogene. The CDR3 is made up of 13 amino acids. The CDR3 spells CASSKAPRTEAFF. Written as DNA, the CDR3 is TGTGCCAGCAGCAAGGCCCCAAGGACTGAAGCTTTCTTT.

This chain links TRBV7-8 with TRBJ2-5; 12 nucleotides align to TRBD2. The J segment lost 4 bases and the V segment lost 5 bases, leaving 8 bases of the junction unmatched. From germline, CDR1 is SGHVS and CDR2 FQNEAQ. This CDR3 is built from 16 residues. This chain's CDR3 is CASSPQLAGGRETQYF. CDR3 in DNA: TGTGCCAGCAGCCCTCAACTAGCGGGGGGCCGAGAGACCCAGTACTTC. The full variable domain, in which reference TRBV7-8 and TRBJ2-5 provide the parts outside the CDR3, is GAGVSQSPRYKVAKRGQDVALRCDPISGHVSLFWYQQALGQGPEFLTYFQNEAQLDKSGLPSDRFFAERPEGSVSTLKIQRTQQEDSAVYLCASSPQLAGGRETQYFGPGTRLLVL.

This chain connects TRBV5-1 to TRBJ1-1; weak D call: TRBD1 (5 bases). The CDR3 length is 14 residues. Germline loops: CDR1 SGHRS, CDR2 YFSETQ. V was cut by 4 bases and J by 1 base, with 11 bases left in between. The CDR3 reads CASSPGGGNTEAFF. DNA for the CDR3: TGCGCCAGCAGCCCCGGTGGGGGGAACACTGAAGCTTTCTTT.

CDR3 DNA: TGTGCCAGCAGTGTCGGGACGCAGGGGGAAAAACTGTTTTTT. This sequence encodes CASSVGTQGEKLFF. The chain links TRBV25-1 to TRBJ1-4, with TRBD1 as a possible D gene (6 bases). The germline gives CDR1 MGHDK, CDR2 SYGVNS. This CDR3 spans 14 amino acids. V shed 4 bases and J shed 8 bases, with 14 bases lying between them. The full variable domain, completed using reference TRBV25-1 and TRBJ1-4, is EADIYQTPRYLVIGTGKKITLECSQTMGHDKMYWYQQDPGMELHLIHYSYGVNSTEKGDLSSESTVSRIRTEHFPLTLESARPSHTSQYLCASSVGTQGEKLFFGSGTQLSVL.

This clone was picked up a small number of times. CDR3 in amino acids: CASSPGTGVYEQYF. CDR3 nucleotides: TGTGCCAGCAGTCCCGGGACAGGAGTCTACGAGCAGTACTTC. V usage is TRBV6-5 and J usage is TRBJ2-7; 8 nucleotides line up with TRBD1. Germline-derived CDR1 and CDR2 are MNHEY and SVGAGI. The CDR3 extends over 14 amino acids. V was pared by 5 bases and J by 3 bases, with 6 bases of the junction left unmatched.

The rearrangement links TRBV5-1 to TRBJ2-6, with 8 bases that match TRBD1. The CDR3 is 18 amino acids. Germline CDR1 reads SGHRS; CDR2 reads YFSETQ. V trimming: 1 base; J trimming: 4 bases; junction bases outside the gene matches: 10. CDR3 loop: CASSLRSGGAAGANVLTF. CDR3 bases: TGCGCCAGCAGCTTGCGCTCAGGGGGCGCAGCAGGGGCCAACGTCCTGACTTTC.

The chain links TRBV4-3 to TRBJ1-2, with D unresolved. Germline V gene sequence: CDR1 LGHNA, CDR2 YSLEER. V lost 3 bases to trimming and J lost 8 bases, with 10 bases between them. This CDR3 contains 12 residues. DNA for the CDR3: TGCGCCAGCAGCCAGGGAACCTTCGGCTACACCTTC. Translating gives CASSQGTFGYTF.

This sequence joins TRBV11-2 and TRBJ2-3; TRBD2 matches at 9 bases. The V gene end was trimmed by 1 base and the J gene end by 6 bases; junction bases not matched to a gene: 8. Germline-derived CDR1 and CDR2 are SGHAT and FQNNGV. This CDR3 is built from 16 residues. The CDR3 region has the DNA TGTGCCAGCAGCTTAGTTCTCCGCGGGGGGGCCGATACGCAGTATTTT. It translates to CASSLVLRGGADTQYF.

The V call is TRBV2, the J call TRBJ1-4; D call uncertain. The CDR3 is 16 residues long. The germline CDR1 and CDR2 sequences are SNHLY and FYNNEI. V was trimmed by 6 bases and J by 0 bases, leaving 14 bases between them. CDR3 protein: CASRAHFMATNEKLFF. As DNA, the CDR3 is TGTGCCAGCAGGGCCCACTTTATGGCAACTAATGAAAAACTGTTTTTT.

This clone appeared a single time. V is TRBV5-1 and J is TRBJ2-2; D is possibly TRBD1 or TRBD2 (5 bases each). Trimming took 2 bases from V and 2 from J, leaving 10 bases between them. Germline V gives CDR1 SGHRS, CDR2 YFSETQ. The CDR3 extends over 15 amino acids. CDR3 region: CASSLPGPNTGELFF. CDR3 sequence (DNA): TGCGCCAGCAGCTTACCGGGACCAAACACCGGGGAGCTGTTTTTT. Together with reference TRBV5-1 and TRBJ2-2, the CDR3 gives the full variable domain: KAGVTQTPRYLIKTRGQQVTLSCSPISGHRSVSWYQQTPGQGLQFLFEYFSETQRNKGNFPGRFSGRQFSNSRSEMNVSTLELGDSALYLCASSLPGPNTGELFFGEGSRLTVL.